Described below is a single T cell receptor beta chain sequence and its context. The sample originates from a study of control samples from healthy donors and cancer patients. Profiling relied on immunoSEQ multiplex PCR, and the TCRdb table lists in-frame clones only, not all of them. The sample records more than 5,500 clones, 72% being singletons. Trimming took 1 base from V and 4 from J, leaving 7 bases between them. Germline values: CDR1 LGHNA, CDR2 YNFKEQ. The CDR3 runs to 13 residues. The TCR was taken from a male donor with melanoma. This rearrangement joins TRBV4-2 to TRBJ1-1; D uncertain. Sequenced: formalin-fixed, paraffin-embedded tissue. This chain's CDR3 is CASSQGLGTEAFF. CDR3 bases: TGTGCCAGCAGCCAAGGACTGGGCACTGAAGCTTTCTTT.